Described below is a single T cell receptor beta chain sequence and its context. The data belong to a study of T cells in Graves' hyperthyroidism and ophthalmopathy. Amplification yielded TCR beta CDR3 regions, with RNA transcripts as the source. In the first-round RT-PCR of the TCR CDR3, the HTBI primer set was used. From the multiplex PCR reads, TCRdb called clonotypes with MiXCR, one entry per CDR3 protein. This table has around 350,000 distinct CDR3 sequences, 20% to 25% appearing once. The CDR3 has 13 residues. V lost 6 bases, J lost 5 bases, and 13 bases lay in between. Looked up from germline, CDR1 is PRHDT and CDR2 is FYEKMQ (reference sequence).

The sequencing input was blood. This rearrangement joins TRBV13 to TRBJ1-1; the D gene is possibly TRBD1 (5 bases). This receptor was obtained from a man aged 50 to 59 with Graves' hyperthyroidism. The chain's CDR3 is CASRKDSGTEAFF. As DNA, the CDR3 is TGTGCCAGCAGGAAAGACAGTGGTACTGAAGCTTTCTTT.